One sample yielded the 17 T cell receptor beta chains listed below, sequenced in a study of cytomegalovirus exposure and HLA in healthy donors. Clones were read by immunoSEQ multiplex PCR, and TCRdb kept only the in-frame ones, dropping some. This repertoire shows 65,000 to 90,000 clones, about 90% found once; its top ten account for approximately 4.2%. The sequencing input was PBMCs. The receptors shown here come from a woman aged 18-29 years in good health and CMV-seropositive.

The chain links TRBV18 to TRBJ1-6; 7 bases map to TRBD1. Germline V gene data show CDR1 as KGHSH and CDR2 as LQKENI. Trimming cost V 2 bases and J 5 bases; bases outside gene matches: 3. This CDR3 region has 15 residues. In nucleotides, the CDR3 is TGTGCCAGCTCACCATCGACAGGGAATAATTCACCCCTCCACTTT. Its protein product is CASSPSTGNNSPLHF.

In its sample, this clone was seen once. Written as DNA, the CDR3 is TGTGCCAGCAGCCCGACAGGGACCGCTGAAGCTTTCTTT. Translating gives CASSPTGTAEAFF. This chain connects TRBV11-3 to TRBJ1-1; 7 bases are shared with TRBD1. Germline CDR1 is SGHNT and CDR2 is YENEEA. V lost 5 bases to trimming and J lost 6 bases; unmatched junction nucleotides: 6. This CDR3 is 13 amino acids long.

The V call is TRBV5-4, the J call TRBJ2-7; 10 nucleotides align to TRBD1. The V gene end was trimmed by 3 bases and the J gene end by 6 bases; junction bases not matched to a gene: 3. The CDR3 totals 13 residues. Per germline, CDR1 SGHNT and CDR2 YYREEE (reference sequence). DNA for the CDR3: TGTGCCAGCAGCTCGACAGGGGGCGCCGAGCAGTACTTC. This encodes CASSSTGGAEQYF.

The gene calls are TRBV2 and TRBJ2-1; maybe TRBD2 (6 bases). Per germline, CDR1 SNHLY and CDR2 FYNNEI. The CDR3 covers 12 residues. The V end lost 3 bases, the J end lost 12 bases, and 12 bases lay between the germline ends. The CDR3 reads CASSESLGGQFF. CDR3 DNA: TGTGCCAGCAGTGAGAGCCTCGGGGGGCAGTTCTTC.

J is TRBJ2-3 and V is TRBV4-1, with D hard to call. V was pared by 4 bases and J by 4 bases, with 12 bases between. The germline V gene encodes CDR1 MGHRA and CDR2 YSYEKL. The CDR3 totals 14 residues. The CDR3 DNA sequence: TGCGCCAGCAGCCCACTCGCCCTGGCAGATACGCAGTATTTT. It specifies CASSPLALADTQYF.

Here the CDR3 DNA reads TGCGCCAGCAGCTTCACGGGGGGGGCGGACTATGGCTACACCTTC. This gives the protein CASSFTGGADYGYTF. The V and J genes are TRBV5-1 and TRBJ1-2; tentative D call: TRBD1 (6 bases). Trimming pared 2 bases from V and 3 bases from J, leaving 14 bases between. Germline-derived CDR1 and CDR2 are SGHRS and YFSETQ. The CDR3 covers 15 residues.

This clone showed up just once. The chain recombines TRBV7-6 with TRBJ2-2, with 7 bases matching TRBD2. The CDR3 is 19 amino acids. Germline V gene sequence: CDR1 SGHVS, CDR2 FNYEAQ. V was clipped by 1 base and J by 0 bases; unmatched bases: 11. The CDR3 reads CASSLVSFREAANTGELFF. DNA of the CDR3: TGTGCCAGCAGCTTAGTCTCTTTTCGGGAGGCCGCGAACACCGGGGAGCTGTTTTTT.

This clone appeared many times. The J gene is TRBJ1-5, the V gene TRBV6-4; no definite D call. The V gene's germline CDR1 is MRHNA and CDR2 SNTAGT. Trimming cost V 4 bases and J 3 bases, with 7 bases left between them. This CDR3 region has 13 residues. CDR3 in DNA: TGTGCCAGCAGTGTCGCAGACAATCAGCCCCAGCATTTT. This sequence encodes CASSVADNQPQHF.

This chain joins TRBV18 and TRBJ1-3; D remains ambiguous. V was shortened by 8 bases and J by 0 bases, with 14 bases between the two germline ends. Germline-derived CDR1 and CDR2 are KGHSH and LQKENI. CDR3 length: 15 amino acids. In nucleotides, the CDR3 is TGTGCCAGCGCCGTCTGGGAGAGCTCTGGAAACACCATATATTTT. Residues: CASAVWESSGNTIYF.

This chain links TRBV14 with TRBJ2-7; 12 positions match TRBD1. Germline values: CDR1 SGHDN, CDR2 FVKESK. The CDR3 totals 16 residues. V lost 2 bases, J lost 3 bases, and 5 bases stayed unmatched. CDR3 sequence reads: CASSQPGTGGGYEQYF. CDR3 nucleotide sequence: TGTGCCAGCAGCCAACCCGGGACAGGGGGCGGCTACGAGCAGTACTTC.

CDR3 coding DNA: TGTGCCAGCAGTTTATCGTCTGCAGGGCTAGTCCCTGAAAAACTGTTTTTT. Its translation is CASSLSSAGLVPEKLFF. The V call is TRBV27, the J call TRBJ1-4, with D tentatively TRBD1 (5 bases). With 0 bases removed from V and 7 bases from J, the gap between germline ends came to 18 bases. Germline V lookup: CDR1 MNHEY, CDR2 SMNVEV (reference sequence). This CDR3 is built from 17 residues.

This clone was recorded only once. The CDR3, as DNA: TGCAGCGTCGCGCCACGGACTAGCGTAGAAGTGGGTGAGCAGTTCTTC. Protein: CSVAPRTSVEVGEQFF. The chain uses TRBV29-1 and TRBJ2-1; 9 nucleotides line up with TRBD2. Germline assignment: CDR1 SQVTM and CDR2 ANQGSEA. J lost 9 bases, V lost 6 bases, and 18 bases had no gene match. The CDR3 totals 16 residues.

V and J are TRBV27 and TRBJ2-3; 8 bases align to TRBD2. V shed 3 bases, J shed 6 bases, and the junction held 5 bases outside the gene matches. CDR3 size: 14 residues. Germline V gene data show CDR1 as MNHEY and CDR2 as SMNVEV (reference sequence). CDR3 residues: CASSFGGGWDTQYF. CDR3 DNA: TGTGCCAGCAGTTTCGGCGGGGGGTGGGATACGCAGTATTTT.

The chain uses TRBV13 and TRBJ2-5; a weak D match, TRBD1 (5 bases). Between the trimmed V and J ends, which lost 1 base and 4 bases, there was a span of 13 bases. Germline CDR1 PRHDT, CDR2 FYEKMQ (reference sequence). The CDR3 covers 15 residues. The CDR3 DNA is TGTGCCAGCAGCTTAGTGGGGCCCCGCCGAGAGACCCAGTACTTC. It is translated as CASSLVGPRRETQYF.

CDR3 bases: TGTGCCAGCAGCGAAGACAGGGGAGGAAGCAATCAGCCCCAGCATTTT. This translates into CASSEDRGGSNQPQHF. The V gene is TRBV7-9, the J gene TRBJ1-5, with 8 positions matching TRBD1. Germline values: CDR1 SEHNR, CDR2 FQNEAQ (reference sequence). Trimming took 5 bases from V and 1 from J; bases not matched to a gene: 7. The CDR3 covers 16 residues.

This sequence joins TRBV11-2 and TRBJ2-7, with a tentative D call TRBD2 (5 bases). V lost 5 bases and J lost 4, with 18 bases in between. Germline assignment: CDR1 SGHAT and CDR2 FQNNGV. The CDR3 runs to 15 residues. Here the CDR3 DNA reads TGTGCCAGCAGCCACCTTGTTGGGAGCCAGTACGAGCAGTACTTC. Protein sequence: CASSHLVGSQYEQYF.

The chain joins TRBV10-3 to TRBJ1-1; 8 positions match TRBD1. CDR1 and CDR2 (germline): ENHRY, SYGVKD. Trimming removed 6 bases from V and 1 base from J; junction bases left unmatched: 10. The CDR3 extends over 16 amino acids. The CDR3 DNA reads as TGTGCCATCAGGGGTGGACAGGGCGGTACGAACACTGAAGCTTTCTTT. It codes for CAIRGGQGGTNTEAFF.